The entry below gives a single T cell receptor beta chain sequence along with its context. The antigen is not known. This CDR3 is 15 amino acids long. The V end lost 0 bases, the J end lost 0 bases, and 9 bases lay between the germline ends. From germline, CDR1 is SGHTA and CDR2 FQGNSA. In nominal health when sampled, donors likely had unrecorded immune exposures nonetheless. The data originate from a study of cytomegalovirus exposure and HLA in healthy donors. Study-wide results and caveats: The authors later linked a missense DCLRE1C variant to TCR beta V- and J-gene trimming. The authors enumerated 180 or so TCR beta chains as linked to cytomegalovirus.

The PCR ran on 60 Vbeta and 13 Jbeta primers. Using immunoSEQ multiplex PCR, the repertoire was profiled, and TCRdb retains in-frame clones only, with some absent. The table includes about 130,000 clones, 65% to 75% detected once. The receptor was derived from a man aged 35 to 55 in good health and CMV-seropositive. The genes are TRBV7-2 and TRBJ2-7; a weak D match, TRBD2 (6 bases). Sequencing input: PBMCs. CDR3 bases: TGTGCCAGCAGCTTAGCGGGAGGCCTCTCCTACGAGCAGTACTTC. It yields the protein CASSLAGGLSYEQYF.